The 21 T cell receptor beta chains reported below all come from one sample, sequenced in a study of vaccination effects on CD4 cells after COVID-19. TCRdb's table, derived via immunoSEQ multiplex PCR, lists solely in-frame clones and lacks some. The profile covers 11,000 to 15,000 clones, with 78% appearing a single time and around 26% taken by the ten largest. Prior to sequencing, the ViraFEST assay stimulated PBMC with viral peptide pools, which expanded the antigen-specific CD4+ T cells. Following culture for 9 to 11 days, CD4+ T cells were isolated. SARS-CoV-2 infection was confirmed by PCR in the person between March and December 2020. All participants had two doses of either the BNT162b2 or mRNA-1273 vaccine. These receptors have no known antigen. The sample consisted of CD4+ T cells from PBMCs cultured with HCoV-NL63 spike peptides, taken after COVID-19 vaccination. The source of these receptors is a human donor who had a prior SARS-CoV-2 infection.

The chain employs TRBV18 and TRBJ2-1; D gene unclear. This CDR3 has 13 amino acids. Germline V CDR1 and CDR2: KGHSH, LQKENI. The V end was cut by 2 bases, the J end by 5 bases, with 7 bases between. The CDR3 loop reads CASSPYSDNEQFF. Written as DNA, the CDR3 is TGTGCCAGCTCACCATACTCAGACAATGAGCAGTTCTTC.

The chain employs TRBV5-1 and TRBJ1-1; D remains ambiguous. In germline, CDR1 is SGHRS, CDR2 YFSETQ. The CDR3 extends over 17 amino acids. V shed 0 bases and J shed 4 bases, with 19 bases lying between them. CDR3 in amino acids: CASSLASTRRWGTEAFF. CDR3 nucleotides: TGCGCCAGCAGCTTGGCTTCGACAAGGAGGTGGGGCACTGAAGCTTTCTTT.

The chain employs TRBV6-6 and TRBJ2-1, with TRBD2 matching 8 bases. The germline gives CDR1 MNHNY, CDR2 SVGAGI (reference sequence). With 0 bases clipped from V and 13 bases from J, the junction kept 8 bases outside the gene matches. CDR3 length: 14 residues. CDR3 protein: CASSYSQGLVFQFF. In DNA form, the CDR3 reads TGTGCCAGCAGTTACTCACAGGGACTAGTTTTTCAGTTCTTC.

This chain links TRBV5-8 with TRBJ2-1; TRBD1 might be the D (5 bases). The ends were cut back, 2 bases at V and 4 bases at J, with 19 bases in the middle. The germline gives CDR1 SGHTS, CDR2 YDEGEE. The CDR3 sequence is 17 residues long. The CDR3 nucleotides are TGTGCCAGCAGCTTTTGGGGCTTAGGGCGACAATACAATGAGCAGTTCTTC. Amino acids: CASSFWGLGRQYNEQFF. Variable domain in full (rest from reference TRBV5-8 and TRBJ2-1): EAGVTQSPTHLIKTRGQQATLRCSPISGHTSVYWYQQALGLGLQFLLWYDEGEERNRGNFPPRFSGRQFPNYSSELNVNALELEDSALYLCASSFWGLGRQYNEQFFGPGTRLTVL.

This chain connects TRBV18 to TRBJ2-5; D remains ambiguous. Looked up from germline, CDR1 is KGHSH and CDR2 is LQKENI. Trimming cost V 0 bases and J 4 bases, with 15 bases left between them. The CDR3 has 16 residues. The CDR3 region has the DNA TGTGCCAGCTCACCACCGCGGTCCAAGGGTGGAGAGACCCAGTACTTC. Translation gives CASSPPRSKGGETQYF.

The rearrangement joins TRBV19 to TRBJ2-2; TRBD2 aligns across 7 bases. CDR1 and CDR2 (germline): LNHDA, SQIVND (reference sequence). The CDR3 has 15 amino acids. The J segment lost 3 bases and the V segment lost 5 bases, leaving 6 bases of the junction unmatched. The CDR3 sequence: CASSPRLAYTGELFF. The CDR3, as DNA: TGTGCCAGTAGTCCGAGACTAGCATACACCGGGGAGCTGTTTTTT.

The chain has TRBV29-1 and TRBJ2-1; D remains unclear. This CDR3 contains 10 residues. Germline V gives CDR1 SQVTM, CDR2 ANQGSEA. V was shortened by 6 bases and J by 4 bases, with 4 bases between the two germline ends. Here the CDR3 reads CSVAYNEQFF. CDR3 nucleotide sequence: TGCAGCGTCGCGTACAATGAGCAGTTCTTC.

The gene calls are TRBV6-5 and TRBJ2-7; D not certain. This CDR3 contains 15 residues. Deletions cut 5 bases from V and 4 bases from J, with 18 bases between. In germline, CDR1 is MNHEY, CDR2 SVGAGI. The CDR3 nucleotides are TGTGCCAGCAGTCCTACATTCTCGGCCAGATACGAGCAGTACTTC. Translated: CASSPTFSARYEQYF.

The rearrangement joins TRBV16 to TRBJ2-1; D possibly corresponds to TRBD2 (5 bases). The CDR3 is 16 residues long. V was shortened by 1 base and J by 2 bases, with 12 bases between the two germline ends. Germline V lookup: CDR1 KGHSY, CDR2 FQNENV. The CDR3 protein is CASSQLSGIAYNEQFF. The CDR3 DNA reads TGTGCCAGCAGCCAATTATCCGGGATCGCCTACAATGAGCAGTTCTTC.

The chain combines TRBV7-9 with TRBJ1-6, with D unclear. The V end was cut by 1 base, the J end by 10 bases, with 11 bases between. Germline values: CDR1 SEHNR, CDR2 FQNEAQ (reference sequence). This CDR3 comprises 14 residues. CDR3 sequence: CASSLGVAYSPLHF. In DNA form, the CDR3 reads TGTGCCAGCAGCTTAGGGGTCGCTTACTCACCCCTCCACTTT. The full variable domain, its missing parts supplied by reference TRBV7-9 and TRBJ1-6, is DTGVSQNPRHKITKRGQNVTFRCDPISEHNRLYWYRQTLGQGPEFLTYFQNEAQLEKSRLLSDRFSAERPKGSFSTLEIQRTEQGDSAMYLCASSLGVAYSPLHFGNGTRLTVT.

A single count supports this clone. This rearrangement joins TRBV7-9 to TRBJ2-5; no reliable D call. The V end lost 1 base, the J end lost 2 bases, and 8 bases lay between the germline ends. This CDR3 comprises 14 residues. Germline V gene lookup returns CDR1 SEHNR and CDR2 FQNEAQ (reference sequence). The DNA of the CDR3 is TGTGCCAGCAGCTTAGATCTCAGGCAAGAGACCCAGTACTTC. Translating gives CASSLDLRQETQYF.

This chain connects TRBV7-2 to TRBJ2-3, with TRBD1 identical over 7 bases. Germline lookup yields CDR1 SGHTA and CDR2 FQGNSA. The CDR3 is made up of 14 amino acids. V lost 5 bases to trimming and J lost 2 bases; unmatched junction nucleotides: 4. CDR3 nucleotide sequence: TGTGCCAGCAGCCCGGGACAGATCACAGATACGCAGTATTTT. It is translated as CASSPGQITDTQYF.

The genes are TRBV7-2 and TRBJ2-2; D not resolved. The V end was cut by 1 base, the J end by 6 bases, with 6 bases between. The V gene's germline CDR1 is SGHTA and CDR2 FQGNSA. The CDR3 covers 13 residues. CDR3 DNA sequence: TGTGCCAGCAGCTTAGGTGTGCCCGGGGAGCTGTTTTTT. Residues: CASSLGVPGELFF.

This rearrangement joins TRBV3-1 (or the pseudogene TRBV3-2) to TRBJ2-3, with TRBD1 as a possible D gene (6 bases). V was cut by 2 bases and J by 3 bases, with 12 bases left in between. Germline-derived CDR1 and CDR2 are LGHDT and YNNKEL (reference sequence). The CDR3 is 15 residues long. The CDR3 spells CASSQWGQVTDTQYF. DNA for the CDR3: TGTGCCAGCAGCCAATGGGGGCAGGTTACAGATACGCAGTATTTT.

The chain employs TRBV7-8 and TRBJ1-2; no reliable D call. V lost 4 bases, J lost 2 bases, and 17 bases lay in between. The CDR3 covers 16 residues. Germline lookup yields CDR1 SGHVS and CDR2 FQNEAQ. The CDR3 region has the DNA TGTGCCAGCAGCTCCACCCCCCGCGGACCAAACTATGGCTACACCTTC. Protein sequence: CASSSTPRGPNYGYTF.

J is TRBJ1-1 and V is TRBV6-6; 12 nucleotides line up with TRBD1. The CDR3 sequence is 15 residues long. Germline values: CDR1 MNHNY, CDR2 SVGAGI (reference sequence). The junction had 2 bases not matched to a gene; V was cut back by 0 bases and J by 6 bases. The CDR3, as DNA: TGTGCCAGCAGTTACTCGGGACAGGGGGCCTCTGAAGCTTTCTTT. Its translation is CASSYSGQGASEAFF.

CDR3: CASSFPPGQGNTEAFF. In DNA form, the CDR3 reads TGCGCCAGCAGCTTTCCCCCGGGACAGGGAAACACTGAAGCTTTCTTT. The rearrangement links TRBV5-1 to TRBJ1-1; 9 nucleotides align to TRBD1. V was clipped by 2 bases and J by 2 bases; unmatched bases: 7. Germline V gene lookup returns CDR1 SGHRS and CDR2 YFSETQ. The CDR3 is made up of 16 amino acids. The full variable domain, with the rest looked up from reference TRBV5-1 and TRBJ1-1, is KAGVTQTPRYLIKTRGQQVTLSCSPISGHRSVSWYQQTPGQGLQFLFEYFSETQRNKGNFPGRFSGRQFSNSRSEMNVSTLELGDSALYLCASSFPPGQGNTEAFFGQGTRLTVV.

This chain uses TRBV30 with TRBJ2-3; 9 nucleotides line up with TRBD2. Per the germline V gene, CDR1 is GTSNPN and CDR2 is SVGIG (reference sequence). The CDR3 has 14 residues. V was clipped by 3 bases and J by 1 base; unmatched bases: 2. CDR3 nucleotide sequence: TGTGCCTGGAGGATAGCGGGGGGCACAGATACGCAGTATTTT. Its translation is CAWRIAGGTDTQYF.

V is TRBV5-1 and J is TRBJ2-6, with D possibly called TRBD1 or TRBD2 (5 bases each). Looked up from germline, CDR1 is SGHRS and CDR2 is YFSETQ. The CDR3 totals 16 residues. V lost 1 base and J lost 4, with 12 bases in between. CDR3 amino acids: CASSLSPGTGANVLTF. The CDR3 DNA reads as TGCGCCAGCAGCTTGTCGCCGGGGACGGGGGCCAACGTCCTGACTTTC.

The chain joins TRBV5-5 to TRBJ2-7, with 12 bases fitting TRBD2. Germline CDR1 SGHKS, CDR2 YYEKEE (reference sequence). After removal of 4 bases from V and 2 bases from J, the junction contained 4 bases not matched to a gene. This CDR3 is built from 15 residues. The CDR3 reads CASSQGLAGAYEQYF. The CDR3 DNA follows: TGTGCCAGCAGCCAGGGACTAGCGGGCGCCTACGAGCAGTACTTC.

This CDR3 reads CASSPRAGSNTGELFF. In DNA form, the CDR3 reads TGTGCCAGCTCACCTAGGGCAGGGTCGAACACCGGGGAGCTGTTTTTT. The chain couples TRBV18 to TRBJ2-2, with D perhaps TRBD1 (5 bases). With 3 bases removed from V and 0 bases from J, the gap between germline ends came to 11 bases. CDR1 and CDR2 from the germline V gene are KGHSH and LQKENI. This CDR3 comprises 16 residues.